This T cell receptor beta chain was obtained from a study of cytomegalovirus exposure and HLA in healthy donors. Study-level points and caveats: Presence/absence analyses assumed roughly uniform sequencing depth across donors. V- and J-gene trimming in TCR beta was tied to a missense DCLRE1C variant by an analysis performed later. Differences between HLA loci emerged in a later analysis of TCR association rates, with DRB1 most and HLA-C fewest. Published work reported that the classifier diagnosed cytomegalovirus status with high specificity and sensitivity.

About this clone: Its antigen is unknown.

PCR used 60 Vbeta primers and 13 Jbeta primers. Generated by immunoSEQ multiplex PCR, the TCRdb table keeps only in-frame clones and is missing some. This table holds 95,000 to 150,000 clones, 15% to 20% found once. The germline V and J ends were trimmed by 1 base and 3 bases, with 16 bases remaining between them. This CDR3 has 17 amino acids. CDR1 and CDR2 (germline): MGHRA, YSYEKL. This sequence originates from a female donor in good health and CMV-seropositive. The sequencing sample was made of PBMCs. V and J are TRBV4-1 and TRBJ1-3; no definite D call. The CDR3 DNA sequence: TGCGCCAGCAGCCAAGCCCTGATGAGGGAGCGTGGAAACACCATATATTTT. Translation: CASSQALMRERGNTIYF.